This T cell receptor (beta chain) is drawn from a study of OX40 agonist ivuxolimab in advanced cancers. For the study at large: The study gave patients intravenous ivuxolimab at 0.01 to 10 mg/kg every 2 weeks.

Method: immunoSEQ multiplex PCR; TCRdb's copy keeps in-frame clones and lacks some. The sample shows tens of thousands of clones, 70% to 85% of them seen only once. Autoimmune disease history or systemic immunosuppression excluded patients. Germline loops: CDR1 LGHNA, CDR2 YNFKEQ. Trimming took off 1 base at V and 4 bases at J, with 13 bases between the two ends. The CDR3 sequence is 15 residues long. The receptor's source is an adult with an advanced solid tumor such as melanoma, head and neck, liver or kidney cancer. The source material was CD4+ or CD8+ T cells sorted from blood, sampled in a trial of the OX40 agonist ivuxolimab. This chain links TRBV4-2 with TRBJ2-5; D not resolved. CDR3 in DNA: TGTGCCAGCAGCCAAGTGGTGGGATTACCAGAGACCCAGTACTTC. Translating it yields CASSQVVGLPETQYF.